The clone carrying this T cell receptor beta chain was detected ten times or more. TCR beta CDR3 regions were amplified from RNA transcripts. First-round RT-PCR used HTBI primers; second-round multiplex PCR followed. MiXCR was run by TCRdb on the multiplex PCR reads, yielding one entry per CDR3 protein. The table lists hundreds of thousands of distinct CDR3 sequences, 20% to 25% of them singletons. This record belongs to a study of Graves' ophthalmopathy and Graves' hyperthyroidism. Trimming took off 8 bases at V and 3 bases at J, with 13 bases between the two ends. CDR3 size: 13 residues. As diagnostic evidence, clinical symptoms, serum thyroxine, TRAb, thyroid ultrasound and orbital computed tomography were relied upon.

Sequenced sample: peripheral blood. This clonotype originated in a woman aged 18 to 35 with stable Graves' hyperthyroidism. Some clones in this sample may be carry-over from other donors' samples. The genes are TRBV12-3 or TRBV12-4 and TRBJ1-2; tentatively, D is TRBD1 (5 bases). CDR3 nucleotide sequence: TGTGCCAGCGCTCTTGGGACGGACTATGGCTACACCTTC. It translates to CASALGTDYGYTF.